Presented here are 14 T cell receptor beta chains from one specimen sequenced in a study of technical replicates of blood from a handful of donors. Data came from immunoSEQ multiplex PCR; TCRdb stores just in-frame clones and leaves some out. The table lists 83,000 or so clones, around 90% of them singletons. What was sequenced was T cells isolated from PBMCs. The origin of the receptors is a human donor in good health.

The chain joins TRBV28 to TRBJ1-5; D is perhaps TRBD1 (6 bases). Germline V gene lookup returns CDR1 MDHEN and CDR2 SYDVKM. The CDR3 runs 15 residues. Trimming left V 1 base short and J 3 bases short, with 10 bases between. This CDR3 reads CASSLFRQVNQPQHF. CDR3 DNA: TGTGCCAGCAGTTTATTTCGACAGGTCAATCAGCCCCAGCATTTT.

This chain uses TRBV7-9 with TRBJ2-7; D might be TRBD2 (7 bases). Germline V gives CDR1 SEHNR, CDR2 FQNEAQ (reference sequence). Trimming shortened V by 5 bases and J by 5 bases, and 19 bases separated the two germline ends. The CDR3 length is 15 residues. The CDR3 region is CASSQDLGGADEQYF. CDR3 nucleotide sequence: TGTGCCAGCAGCCAGGACTTAGGGGGGGCAGACGAGCAGTACTTC.

V is TRBV19 and J is TRBJ2-1, with D possibly being TRBD2 (6 bases). The CDR3 has 14 residues. V gave up 4 bases and J gave up 5 bases, with 12 bases separating them. The germline V gene has CDR1 LNHDA and CDR2 SQIVND (reference sequence). CDR3 sequence reads: CASSTGVANNEQFF. The CDR3 DNA sequence: TGTGCCAGTAGTACGGGAGTCGCCAACAATGAGCAGTTCTTC.

The chain combines TRBV27 with TRBJ2-1, with 7 positions matching TRBD1. This CDR3 comprises 16 residues. In germline, CDR1 is MNHEY, CDR2 SMNVEV (reference sequence). V trimming: 10 bases; J trimming: 0 bases; junction bases outside the gene matches: 12. The CDR3 region is CATLVTGDSSYNEQFF. The CDR3 region has the DNA TGTGCCACCTTAGTCACAGGGGACAGCTCCTACAATGAGCAGTTCTTC.

The CDR3 sequence is CASNPSRTGANTEAFF. CDR3 coding DNA: TGCGCCAGCAACCCATCGAGGACAGGGGCGAACACTGAAGCTTTCTTT. The rearrangement links TRBV10-1 to TRBJ1-1, with 9 bases lining up with TRBD1. Germline trimming cut 7 bases from V and 1 base from J; bases unmatched to any gene: 10. Germline loops: CDR1 WNHNN, CDR2 SYGVQD (reference sequence). The CDR3 is made up of 16 amino acids.

V usage is TRBV10-1 and J usage is TRBJ2-7, with 8 positions matching TRBD2. V shed 3 bases and J 5 bases; nucleotides not matched to a gene: 3. The CDR3 is 13 residues long. Germline CDR1 reads WNHNN; CDR2 reads SYGVQD (reference sequence). The chain's CDR3 is CASSDQRGNEQYF. The CDR3 DNA reads TGCGCCAGCAGTGATCAGCGGGGGAACGAGCAGTACTTC.

V usage is TRBV15 and J usage is TRBJ2-1; 10 bases line up with TRBD2. The ends lost 10 bases at V and 6 bases at J; junction bases unmatched: 18. This CDR3 region has 17 residues. Germline-derived CDR1 and CDR2 are LNHNV and YYDKDF (reference sequence). The CDR3 coding sequence is TGTGCCATTCGGTCCAGCGGGGGGGAAATTAGGCCCAATGAGCAGTTCTTC. Encoded protein: CAIRSSGGEIRPNEQFF.

The chain combines TRBV11-2 with TRBJ2-7; 7 positions match TRBD2. The CDR3 length is 15 residues. V dropped 1 base and J dropped 2; count of bases not matched to a gene: 5. CDR1 is SGHAT, CDR2 FQNNGV, per germline. CDR3 bases: TGTGCCAGCAGCTTAGGTCGGACTAGTCCCTACGAGCAGTACTTC. Translation: CASSLGRTSPYEQYF.

The genes are TRBV9 and TRBJ2-5, with 10 bases identical to TRBD2. V lost 0 bases and J lost 4; bases outside the gene matches: 0. The CDR3 runs to 14 residues. CDR1 is SGDLS and CDR2 is YYNGEE in the germline V gene. The CDR3 reads CASSVGLAGETQYF. The CDR3 DNA sequence: TGTGCCAGCAGCGTAGGACTAGCGGGAGAGACCCAGTACTTC. Supplemented by reference TRBV9 and TRBJ2-5, the full variable domain reads DSGVTQTPKHLITATGQRVTLRCSPRSGDLSVYWYQQSLDQGLQFLIQYYNGEERAKGNILERFSAQQFPDLHSELNLSSLELGDSALYFCASSVGLAGETQYFGPGTRLLVL.

This chain connects TRBV5-6 to TRBJ1-5; 9 nucleotides agree with TRBD1. This CDR3 spans 19 amino acids. The germline CDR1 and CDR2 sequences are SGHDT and YYEEEE. Trimming cost V 2 bases and J 2 bases; bases outside gene matches: 14. As DNA, the CDR3 is TGTGCCAGCAGCTTCCTCCGGGACAGGGCCCTCAAGCGCAATCAGCCCCAGCATTTT. It translates to CASSFLRDRALKRNQPQHF. Variable domain in full (rest from reference TRBV5-6 and TRBJ1-5): DAGVTQSPTHLIKTRGQQVTLRCSPKSGHDTVSWYQQALGQGPQFIFQYYEEEERQRGNFPDRFSGHQFPNYSSELNVNALLLGDSALYLCASSFLRDRALKRNQPQHFGDGTRLSIL.

The chain links TRBV7-9 to TRBJ1-1; D might be TRBD1 (5 bases). V lost 3 bases and J 6 bases, leaving 17 bases between the germline ends. The CDR3 spans 15 residues. Per the germline V gene, CDR1 is SEHNR and CDR2 is FQNEAQ (reference sequence). The CDR3 region is CASSLRGGGDAEAFF. The CDR3 coding sequence is TGTGCCAGCAGCTTGAGGGGAGGCGGGGACGCTGAAGCTTTCTTT.

The CDR3 nucleotides are TGTGCCAGTAGTATTCCCCCGGGACAGGGGGCGGGTGGCTACACCTTC. Residues: CASSIPPGQGAGGYTF. This chain joins TRBV19 and TRBJ1-2, with 12 bases fitting TRBD1. Per the germline V gene, CDR1 is LNHDA and CDR2 is SQIVND (reference sequence). Trimming at V came to 3 bases and at J to 7 bases, leaving 9 bases not matched to a gene. The CDR3 runs 16 residues. The full variable domain, rest sourced from reference TRBV19 and TRBJ1-2, is DGGITQSPKYLFRKEGQNVTLSCEQNLNHDAMYWYRQDPGQGLRLIYYSQIVNDFQKGDIAEGYSVSREKKESFPLTVTSAQKNPTAFYLCASSIPPGQGAGGYTFGSGTRLTVV.

The gene calls are TRBV27 and TRBJ2-1, with 8 bases fitting TRBD1. The length of the CDR3 is 15 residues. The V and J ends lost 4 bases and 7 bases, in that order; junction bases with no gene match: 9. CDR1 and CDR2 from the germline V gene are MNHEY and SMNVEV (reference sequence). The CDR3 is CASSSRTGFGNEQFF. The CDR3 bases are TGTGCCAGCAGTTCCAGGACAGGGTTTGGGAATGAGCAGTTCTTC.

The chain uses TRBV18 and TRBJ2-7; D uncertain. Germline CDR1 reads KGHSH; CDR2 reads LQKENI. This CDR3 has 14 residues. V lost 3 bases and J 1 base, leaving 10 bases between the germline ends. The CDR3 sequence: CASSPSETSYEQYF. The CDR3 bases are TGTGCCAGCTCACCCTCAGAAACGTCCTACGAGCAGTACTTC.